A few counts support the clone carrying this TCR beta chain. There were likely unrecorded immune exposures, though donors were nominally healthy when sampled. Trimming cost V 4 bases and J 5 bases; bases outside gene matches: 5. The CDR3 runs 13 residues. The germline CDR1 and CDR2 sequences are SQVTM and ANQGSEA. The PCR made use of 60 Vbeta and 13 Jbeta primers. The data were produced by immunoSEQ multiplex PCR, yet TCRdb's version contains in-frame clones alone and is incomplete. This table holds tens of thousands of clones, about two thirds found once. The sample belongs to a study of cytomegalovirus exposure and HLA in healthy donors.

The J gene is TRBJ2-4, the V gene TRBV29-1, with 7 nucleotides matching TRBD1. The source of this sequence is a woman aged 30 to 39 in good health and CMV-seropositive. Input material: PBMCs. The CDR3 DNA reads TGCAGCGTTGTCCGGGACAGACAAAACATTCAGTACTTC. The encoded protein is CSVVRDRQNIQYF.